Reported below is one T cell receptor beta chain. Per the study methods: Reference gene primer amplification yielded estimated nucleated cell counts. TCRdb keeps only in-frame clones here, not all; method: immunoSEQ multiplex PCR. V, J and clone size are taken as reported in that table, and D and trimming were inferred from the DNA itself. Found here are about 170,000 clones, roughly 86% of them singletons; the top ten hold roughly 8%. CDR1 LGHDT and CDR2 YNNKEL come from the germline V gene (reference sequence). CDR3 length: 16 residues. The germline V and J ends were trimmed by 1 base and 7 bases, with 17 bases remaining between them. This record belongs to a study of blood T cell repertoires in COVID-19. Overall study context: The United States, Italy and Spain were the sources of the acute and convalescent COVID-19 samples. T cells, B-cell-depleted T cells, or PBMCs supplied cDNA or gDNA.

The chain is built from TRBV3-1 (or the pseudogene TRBV3-2) and TRBJ2-1; tentative D call: TRBD2 (5 bases). The clonotype originates from a man aged 40-49 years who had recovered from COVID-19. The sequenced sample consisted of peripheral blood. CDR3 region: CASSQGRTSRRNEQFF. The CDR3 DNA is TGTGCCAGCAGCCAAGGAAGAACCTCTCGGAGGAATGAGCAGTTCTTC.